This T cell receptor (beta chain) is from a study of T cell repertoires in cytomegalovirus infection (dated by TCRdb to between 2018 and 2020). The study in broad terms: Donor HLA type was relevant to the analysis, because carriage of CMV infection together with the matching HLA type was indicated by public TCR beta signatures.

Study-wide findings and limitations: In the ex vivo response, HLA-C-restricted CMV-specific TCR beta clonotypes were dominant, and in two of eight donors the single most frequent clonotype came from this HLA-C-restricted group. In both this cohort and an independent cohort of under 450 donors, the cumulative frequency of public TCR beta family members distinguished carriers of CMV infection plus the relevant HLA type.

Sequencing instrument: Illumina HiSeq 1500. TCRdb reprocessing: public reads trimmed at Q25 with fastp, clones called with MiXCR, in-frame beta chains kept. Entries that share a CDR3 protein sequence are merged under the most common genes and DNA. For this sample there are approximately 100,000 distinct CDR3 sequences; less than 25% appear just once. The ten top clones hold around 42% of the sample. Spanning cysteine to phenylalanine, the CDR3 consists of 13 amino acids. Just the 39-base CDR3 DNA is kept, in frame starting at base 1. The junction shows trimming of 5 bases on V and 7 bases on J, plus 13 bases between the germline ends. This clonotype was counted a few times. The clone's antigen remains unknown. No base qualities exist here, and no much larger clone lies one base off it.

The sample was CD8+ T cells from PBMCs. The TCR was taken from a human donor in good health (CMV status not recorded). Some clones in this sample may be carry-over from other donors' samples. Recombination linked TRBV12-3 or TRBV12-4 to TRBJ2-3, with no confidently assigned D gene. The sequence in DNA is TGTGCCAGCAGTCCCCCACTTGAAAATACGCAGTATTTT. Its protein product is CASSPPLENTQYF.